This is a list of T cell receptor beta chains from one sample in a study of yellow fever vaccine responses in identical twins. Using its own MiXCR run on the RT-PCR reads, TCRdb lists one record per CDR3 protein. This sample carries around 2,000 distinct CDR3 sequences, around 7% of them seen once, and the ten largest clones take 4.1%. Source: T cells from blood (PBMCs), unsorted or a sorted subset (not recorded which), taken approximately 25 months after vaccination. The receptors here all came from a woman in her late teens or twenties who received the yellow fever vaccine. Both conserved end residues are part of each CDR3. Fields, in order: J gene, V gene, D gene, clone size, CDR3 DNA, CDR3 protein. D genes are given only for firm matches. The size field is filled for only some rows; it gives once, few, many or a size class.

j_gene: TRBJ2-3
v_gene: TRBV7-9
d_gene: .
abundance: .
CDR3nt: TGTGCCAGCAGCTATAATGCCGCAGATACGCAGTATTTT
CDR3aa: CASSYNAADTQYF

j_gene: TRBJ2-7
v_gene: TRBV10-3
d_gene: TRBD1
abundance: medium-sized
CDR3nt: TGTGCCACACAACACCAGACAGGGTGGGAGCAGTACTTC
CDR3aa: CATQHQTGWEQYF

j_gene: TRBJ1-2
v_gene: TRBV10-1
d_gene: .
abundance: .
CDR3nt: TGCGCCAGCAGAGAAGACAGCATCTACACCTTC
CDR3aa: CASREDSIYTF

j_gene: TRBJ1-1
v_gene: TRBV20-1
d_gene: .
abundance: few
CDR3nt: TGCAGTGCTAGAGATTCGAGGGGTTTGAACACTGAAGCTTTCTTT
CDR3aa: CSARDSRGLNTEAFF

j_gene: TRBJ2-7
v_gene: TRBV7-9
d_gene: .
abundance: few
CDR3nt: TGTGCCAGCAGCCCAATACGCTCCTACGAGCAGTACTTC
CDR3aa: CASSPIRSYEQYF

j_gene: TRBJ2-7
v_gene: TRBV7-9
d_gene: TRBD1
abundance: few
CDR3nt: TGTGCCAGCAGCGCCCGAGAGACAGGGGTCTACGAGCAGTACTTC
CDR3aa: CASSARETGVYEQYF

j_gene: TRBJ2-7
v_gene: TRBV11-1
d_gene: .
abundance: .
CDR3nt: TGTGCCAGCAGCTTCCCGGCAGGGGCCTCCTACGAGCAGTACTTC
CDR3aa: CASSFPAGASYEQYF

j_gene: TRBJ2-7
v_gene: TRBV15
d_gene: .
abundance: .
CDR3nt: TGTGCCACCAGCAGAGGTCGGGACGTCTCCTACGAGCAGTACTTC
CDR3aa: CATSRGRDVSYEQYF

j_gene: TRBJ2-1
v_gene: TRBV25-1
d_gene: .
abundance: .
CDR3nt: TGTGCCAGCAGGACAGGCTCCTACAATGAGCAGTTCTTC
CDR3aa: CASRTGSYNEQFF

j_gene: TRBJ1-5
v_gene: TRBV6-1
d_gene: .
abundance: medium-sized
CDR3nt: TGTGCCAGCAGCATGATCTTGGGGTCCGATCAGCCCCAGCATTTT
CDR3aa: CASSMILGSDQPQHF

j_gene: TRBJ1-5
v_gene: TRBV6-5
d_gene: TRBD1
abundance: few
CDR3nt: TGTGCCAGCAGTTCTACAGGGGAAGTTCAGCCCCAGCATTTT
CDR3aa: CASSSTGEVQPQHF

j_gene: TRBJ2-1
v_gene: TRBV7-7
d_gene: .
abundance: few
CDR3nt: TGTGCTAGCAGCTTCGAGGGGGGCCACAATGAGCAGTTCTTC
CDR3aa: CASSFEGGHNEQFF

j_gene: TRBJ2-1
v_gene: TRBV6-1
d_gene: .
abundance: few
CDR3nt: TGTGCCAGCAGACTCCGACTACGTGGTGAAAATGAGCAGTTCTTC
CDR3aa: CASRLRLRGENEQFF

j_gene: TRBJ2-7
v_gene: TRBV11-1
d_gene: .
abundance: .
CDR3nt: TGTGCCAGCAGCAACAGGGACCTGCGGTCCTACGAGCAGTACTTC
CDR3aa: CASSNRDLRSYEQYF

j_gene: TRBJ2-1
v_gene: TRBV6-4
d_gene: TRBD2
abundance: .
CDR3nt: TGTGCCAGCAGTGACTCGGGACTAGCGAGCTCCTACAATGAGCAGTTCTTC
CDR3aa: CASSDSGLASSYNEQFF

j_gene: TRBJ2-1
v_gene: TRBV27
d_gene: .
abundance: .
CDR3nt: TGTGCCAGCAGGGGGGTCAATCGGAGGGGCAATGAGCAGTTCTTC
CDR3aa: CASRGVNRRGNEQFF

j_gene: TRBJ2-7
v_gene: TRBV11-1
d_gene: .
abundance: few
CDR3nt: TGTGCCAGCAGCTACGGACAGTCCTACGAGCAGTACTTC
CDR3aa: CASSYGQSYEQYF

j_gene: TRBJ2-2
v_gene: TRBV2
d_gene: .
abundance: few
CDR3nt: TGTGCCAGCAGGGGTTCCGGGGAGCTGTTTTTT
CDR3aa: CASRGSGELFF

j_gene: TRBJ1-2
v_gene: TRBV7-3
d_gene: .
abundance: .
CDR3nt: TGTGCCAGCAGCCCGAGTGGAGGGGCGGCCCCGACCTTC
CDR3aa: CASSPSGGAAPTF

j_gene: TRBJ1-1
v_gene: TRBV24-1
d_gene: .
abundance: medium-sized
CDR3nt: TGTGCCACCACCCCGGGAGGGGCGGACACTGAAGCTTTCTTT
CDR3aa: CATTPGGADTEAFF

j_gene: TRBJ1-1
v_gene: TRBV6-1
d_gene: .
abundance: .
CDR3nt: TGTGCCAGCACCCCGGGTAGATTGGTCACTGAAGCTTTCTTT
CDR3aa: CASTPGRLVTEAFF

j_gene: TRBJ2-6
v_gene: TRBV6-5
d_gene: TRBD2
abundance: few
CDR3nt: TGTGCCAGCAGTTACTCTAGCGGGAGTAATGGGGCCAACGTCCTGACTTTC
CDR3aa: CASSYSSGSNGANVLTF

j_gene: TRBJ2-5
v_gene: TRBV4-3
d_gene: .
abundance: medium-sized
CDR3nt: TGCGCCAGCAGCCAAGATCGGGCGGACTACCAAGAGACCCAGTACTTC
CDR3aa: CASSQDRADYQETQYF

j_gene: TRBJ2-7
v_gene: TRBV12-3/TRBV12-4
d_gene: .
abundance: .
CDR3nt: TGTGCCAGCAGTCTGAGGAAAGTAAGTCACTCCTACGAGCAGTACTTC
CDR3aa: CASSLRKVSHSYEQYF

j_gene: TRBJ2-7
v_gene: TRBV10-3
d_gene: TRBD2
abundance: .
CDR3nt: TGTGCCACCCTAGCGGGAAACTCCTACGAGCAGTACTTC
CDR3aa: CATLAGNSYEQYF

j_gene: TRBJ2-7
v_gene: TRBV18
d_gene: .
abundance: few
CDR3nt: TGTGCCAGCTCACCGGCCAGGGGGGCCTCCTACGAGCAGTACTTC
CDR3aa: CASSPARGASYEQYF

j_gene: TRBJ2-7
v_gene: TRBV10-3
d_gene: .
abundance: .
CDR3nt: TGTGCCATCAGTGCTCACGGGGGCCTCTCCTACGAGCAGTACTTC
CDR3aa: CAISAHGGLSYEQYF

j_gene: TRBJ2-3
v_gene: TRBV7-6
d_gene: .
abundance: medium-sized
CDR3nt: TGTGCCAGCAAACCGACTTTGCTTAGCACAGATACGCAGTATTTT
CDR3aa: CASKPTLLSTDTQYF